The 19 T cell receptor beta chains below were found in one sample sequenced in a study of response to subunit inactivated influenza vaccine. A single record per CDR3 protein comes from TCRdb applying MiXCR to the RT-PCR reads. Among approximately 520,000 distinct CDR3 sequences listed, approximately 24% were seen once. Here the sequenced sample was CD4+ T cells sorted from PBMCs, taken roughly 5 days after vaccination. These receptors all stem from a man in his forties or fifties who received an inactivated influenza vaccine.

This clonotype appeared a few times. The V gene is TRBV20-1, the J gene TRBJ1-5; 7 nucleotides align to TRBD1. CDR1 is DFQATT and CDR2 is SNEGSKA in the germline V gene (reference sequence). Trimming removed 0 bases from V and 7 bases from J; junction bases left unmatched: 9. This CDR3 is 15 amino acids long. CDR3 region: CSARDPRDSGQPQHF. CDR3 nucleotides: TGCAGTGCTAGAGATCCCCGGGACAGCGGGCAGCCCCAGCATTTT.

The V call is TRBV7-9, the J call TRBJ2-6, with 7 bases lining up with TRBD1. The CDR3 spans 17 residues. V shed 5 bases, J shed 0 bases, and the junction held 7 bases outside the gene matches. Looked up from germline, CDR1 is SEHNR and CDR2 is FQNEAQ (reference sequence). CDR3 region: CASSANRGNSGANVLTF. Written as DNA, the CDR3 is TGTGCCAGCAGCGCCAACAGGGGTAACTCTGGGGCCAACGTCCTGACTTTC. The variable domain in full, with the rest retrieved from reference TRBV7-9 and TRBJ2-6, is DTGVSQNPRHKITKRGQNVTFRCDPISEHNRLYWYRQTLGQGPEFLTYFQNEAQLEKSRLLSDRFSAERPKGSFSTLEIQRTEQGDSAMYLCASSANRGNSGANVLTFGAGSRLTVL.

This clonotype was observed a handful of times. The chain is built from TRBV6-1 and TRBJ2-4, with 8 bases that match TRBD1. Trimming removed 7 bases from V and 6 bases from J; junction bases left unmatched: 8. This CDR3 is built from 14 residues. Germline CDR1 and CDR2: MNHNS and SASEGT. The CDR3 region has the DNA TGTGCCAGCACCCGACCCGGGACAGGAAACATTCAGTACTTC. As protein: CASTRPGTGNIQYF.

The rearrangement uses TRBV20-1 and TRBJ2-5, with D unresolved. V was shortened by 1 base and J by 5 bases, with 8 bases between the two germline ends. The CDR3 totals 12 residues. CDR1 and CDR2 from the germline V gene are DFQATT and SNEGSKA (reference sequence). CDR3 sequence (DNA): TGCAGTGCTAGAGGAGGTTGGGAGACCCAGTACTTC. Its translation: CSARGGWETQYF.

Of note for this clonotype: Sequence at one end of the junction differs from germline and may be a read error. This chain connects TRBV5-1 to TRBJ2-3; a possible D gene is TRBD2 (6 bases). The CDR3 spans 14 residues. Germline lookup yields CDR1 SGHRS and CDR2 YFSETQ. The CDR3 nucleotides are TGCGCCAGCAGGTTGGGAAGGGGAGGAGATACGCAGTATTTT. This encodes CASRLGRGGDTQYF.

The CDR3 DNA follows: TGCGCCAGCAGCTCGACCGGGACTACGCCACAAGAGACCCAGTACTTC. Translating it yields CASSSTGTTPQETQYF. V gene TRBV5-1 combines with J gene TRBJ2-5; 7 nucleotides match TRBD2. This CDR3 comprises 16 residues. Germline V lookup: CDR1 SGHRS, CDR2 YFSETQ. After removal of 3 bases from V and 2 bases from J, the junction contained 10 bases not matched to a gene.

This clonotype was detected only a few times. The chain joins TRBV20-1 to TRBJ1-6; 9 bases line up with TRBD1. Trimming removed 3 bases from V and 9 bases from J; junction bases left unmatched: 6. The CDR3 consists of 14 residues. Per the germline V gene, CDR1 is DFQATT and CDR2 is SNEGSKA (reference sequence). The CDR3 reads CSASMDRGSSPLHF. The CDR3 DNA sequence: TGCAGTGCTAGTATGGACAGGGGAAGTTCACCCCTCCACTTT.

The rearrangement joins TRBV7-2 to TRBJ2-3; no clear D gene. This CDR3 has 16 amino acids. In germline, CDR1 is SGHTA, CDR2 FQGNSA. Deletions cut 1 base from V and 6 bases from J, with 17 bases between. The CDR3, as DNA: TGTGCCAGCAGCTTAGAGCAGGTTTTCAGTTCGGATACGCAGTATTTT. Its protein product is CASSLEQVFSSDTQYF. Filled out from reference TRBV7-2 and TRBJ2-3, the complete variable domain reads GAGVSQSPSNKVTEKGKDVELRCDPISGHTALYWYRQSLGQGLEFLIYFQGNSAPDKSGLPSDRFSAERTGGSVSTLTIQRTQQEDSAVYLCASSLEQVFSSDTQYFGPGTRLTVL.

The chain links TRBV29-1 to TRBJ1-1, with a possible D match to TRBD1 (5 bases). CDR1 and CDR2 from the germline V gene are SQVTM and ANQGSEA. V shed 7 bases and J shed 3 bases, with 12 bases lying between them. CDR3 length: 12 residues. CDR3 bases: TGCAGCGCGACCTCAGGGTACACTGAAGCTTTCTTT. Its protein is CSATSGYTEAFF.

This clonotype showed up just once. The V call is TRBV19, the J call TRBJ2-1; 15 bases match TRBD2. CDR3 length: 15 residues. V shed 9 bases, J shed 4 bases, and the junction held 4 bases outside the gene matches. Germline lookup yields CDR1 LNHDA and CDR2 SQIVND (reference sequence). This CDR3 reads CARGTSGRSYNEQFF. The CDR3, as DNA: TGTGCCAGGGGGACTAGCGGGAGGTCGTACAATGAGCAGTTCTTC.

The V gene is TRBV7-2, the J gene TRBJ2-1; 8 bases fit TRBD1. The CDR3 runs to 15 residues. Germline V gives CDR1 SGHTA, CDR2 FQGNSA. Trimming at V came to 5 bases and at J to 7 bases, leaving 10 bases not matched to a gene. CDR3 loop: CASSPTRTGINEQFF. The CDR3 DNA reads as TGTGCCAGCAGCCCGACGCGGACAGGGATAAATGAGCAGTTCTTC.

The chain joins TRBV12-3 or TRBV12-4 to TRBJ2-7; D may be TRBD1 (6 bases). V lost 6 bases to trimming and J lost 1 base, with 13 bases between them. The CDR3 is 14 residues long. The CDR3 region is CASSPGHQSYEQYF. As DNA, the CDR3 is TGTGCCAGCAGCCCGGGACATCAGTCCTACGAGCAGTACTTC.

This clonotype was found once. Mismatch with germline at one junction end may stem from a read error. V is TRBV20-1 and J is TRBJ2-1, with 12 bases matching TRBD2. The germline V gene has CDR1 DFQATT and CDR2 SNEGSKA (reference sequence). The CDR3 loop spans 18 amino acids. CDR3: CSTSAGTSGPSSYNEQFF. CDR3 DNA sequence: TGCAGTACTAGCGCCGGGACTAGCGGGCCAAGCTCCTACAATGAGCAGTTCTTC.

The chain combines TRBV29-1 with TRBJ1-1, with TRBD1 matching over 10 bases. Unmatched junction bases numbered 9, after V lost 7 bases and J lost 4 bases. This CDR3 spans 14 amino acids. Looked up from germline, CDR1 is SQVTM and CDR2 is ANQGSEA. The CDR3, as DNA: TGCAGCGACGGGGGGACAGGGGACGGCACTGAAGCTTTCTTT. Residues: CSDGGTGDGTEAFF. The full variable domain, rest sourced from reference TRBV29-1 and TRBJ1-1, is SAVISQKPSRDICQRGTSLTIQCQVDSQVTMMFWYRQQPGQSLTLIATANQGSEATYESGFVIDKFPISRPNLTFSTLTVSNMSPEDSSIYLCSDGGTGDGTEAFFGQGTRLTVV.

This clonotype came up many times. The chain links TRBV28 to TRBJ2-7; weak D call: TRBD2 (7 bases). Trimming took off 3 bases at V and 0 bases at J, with 12 bases between the two ends. CDR3 length: 15 amino acids. Looked up from germline, CDR1 is MDHEN and CDR2 is SYDVKM. CDR3 bases: TGTGCCAGCAGTTTGGCGGGGGCGAGCTCCTACGAGCAGTACTTC. It yields the protein CASSLAGASSYEQYF.

This clonotype was seen ten or more times. The chain combines TRBV29-1 with TRBJ2-5; 9 bases match TRBD2. Germline values: CDR1 SQVTM, CDR2 ANQGSEA. V shed 3 bases and J 5 bases; nucleotides not matched to a gene: 10. The CDR3 has 15 residues. CDR3 bases: TGCAGCGTTGACTTGACTAGCGGTGGGGGCGAGACCCAGTACTTC. It codes for CSVDLTSGGGETQYF.

This clonotype was counted between two and nine times. CDR3: CASSDGQGSLGQPQHF. CDR3 coding DNA: TGTGCCAGCTCAGACGGACAGGGTTCTTTGGGACAGCCCCAGCATTTT. The genes are TRBV18 and TRBJ1-5; 8 bases are shared with TRBD1. The germline gives CDR1 KGHSH, CDR2 LQKENI. The V segment lost 5 bases and the J segment 7 bases; nucleotides outside the gene matches: 13. The CDR3 consists of 16 residues.

J is TRBJ2-5 and V is TRBV4-2; the match to TRBD2 covers 13 bases. Looked up from germline, CDR1 is LGHNA and CDR2 is YNFKEQ. Unmatched junction bases numbered 4, after V lost 4 bases and J lost 5 bases. The CDR3 runs 15 residues. The CDR3 DNA is TGTGCCAGCAGCCGAGGGACTAGCGGGAAGGAGACCCAGTACTTC. Protein product: CASSRGTSGKETQYF.

This clonotype was recorded many times. The chain employs TRBV18 and TRBJ2-3, with no clear D. Trimming removed 3 bases from V and 6 bases from J, with 10 bases in between. Germline CDR1 KGHSH, CDR2 LQKENI. The CDR3 runs 13 residues. Written as DNA, the CDR3 is TGTGCCAGCTCACCCCCAGGTGGGGATACGCAGTATTTT. It encodes CASSPPGGDTQYF.